This T cell receptor (beta chain) was found in a study of blood T cell repertoires in COVID-19 (TCRdb year 2020). Regarding the complete study: Samples from collaborators originated in the United States, Italy and Spain and spanned both the acute and convalescent phases of COVID-19. The samples were drawn from the first 160 participants of the ongoing ImmuneRACE study and from over 950 subjects provided by 6 global collaborators. The dataset comprised deeply sampled blood TCRbeta repertoires from subjects exposed to, actively infected with, or recovered from COVID-19. The sample metadata nearly always contained a de-identified subject ID, COVID-19 status, age in years and sex. The repertoires were released in a freely available public database intended as a resource for research on the immune response to SARS-CoV-2. The material from the prospective study consisted of cDNA or gDNA derived from T cells, B-cell-depleted T cells, or PBMCs. Where available, HLA class I and class II types were taken from metadata supplied by the sample provider and were not determined by assay-based typing. Beyond this particular receptor, the publication reports: Clinical and demographic metadata were provided uncurated, with the amount varying by source and participant.

Comments on this clone: What antigen it recognizes has not been identified. No qualities accompany the bases; no much larger clone lies one base away.

Trimming accounts for 1 base at V and 6 bases at J, while the number of junction bases matched to no gene is 7. From the cysteine up to the phenylalanine, the CDR3 has a length of 15 residues. Only CDR3 DNA remains: 45 bases, in frame from the first base. The germline V gene (reference sequence) supplies CDR1 MNHEY and CDR2 SMNVEV. The immunoSEQ Assay, a bias-controlled multiplex PCR, was used to amplify TCRbeta CDR3 regions from genomic DNA. Under the source paper's analysis protocol: Within the assay, amplification of reference gene primers was used to estimate how many nucleated cells each sample contained. To quantify the absolute abundance of each unique TCRbeta CDR3 rearrangement, sequence reads were collapsed and filtered. Productive Simpson clonality was computed per sample as the square root of Simpson's diversity index over productive rearrangements. TCRdb obtained this table from immuneACCESS and retained in-frame rearrangements with V and J assigned. These tables miss some clones; where compared with another copy, unresolved V genes account for less than half of the shortfall, and the remainder is unexplained. The V and J calls and clone size come from that table; D and trimming were worked out from the DNA. The sample table shows about 310,000 clones, and 89% are seen once. Less than 9.5% of the sample belongs to the ten largest clones.

Participants in the prospective study were aged about 18 to 89 years, lived in under 30 United States geographic areas, and enrolled through a virtual design. In the prospective study, cohorts were assigned on the basis of participant-reported clinical history obtained from a screening survey and a study questionnaire. ImmuneRACE Cohort 3 recovered participants were defined by two consecutive negative NP/OP PCR tests, healthcare professional clearance, or symptom resolution. Each participant in the prospective study had whole blood, serum and a nasopharyngeal or oropharyngeal swab collected by mobile phlebotomists. Participants in the prospective study had the option to provide additional blood draws and questionnaires over a roughly 2-month period. Before DNA extraction, blood samples from the prospective study were shipped at room temperature or frozen.

The sequence links TRBV27 to TRBJ2-3, with TRBD1 identical over 7 junction bases. This TCR was recovered from a woman in her 30s who had recovered from COVID-19. The specimen was PBMCs or T cells enriched from blood (not recorded which). The DNA sequence is given as TGTGCCAGCAGTTTATTGGACAGGCCTCGGGATACGCAGTATTTT. This translates into CASSLLDRPRDTQYF.